Listed below are T cell receptor beta chains from one sample, sequenced in a study of blood T cell repertoires in COVID-19. Sequenced by immunoSEQ multiplex PCR; TCRdb stores in-frame clones only, minus some. The sample holds around 500,000 clones, less than 90% seen once. The sequencing input was PBMCs or T cells enriched from blood (not recorded which). The source of these receptors is a woman between 55 and 75 years old who had recovered from COVID-19. The CDR3 runs from the conserved cysteine through the conserved F or W. Fields, in order: CDR3 protein, V gene.

CASSLGHLYEQYF TRBV5-1
CASSQDQGLGGYTF TRBV4-1
CASRGREDTIYF TRBV28
CASSFSSTETQYF TRBV19
CASSPGTSGGAYLGTDTQYF TRBV19
CASSPGTVQETQYF TRBV5-1
CATSDTGSSLYEQYF TRBV24-1
CASSYARNTEAFF TRBV12-3/TRBV12-4
CASSSPPNNNEQFF TRBV28
CASRTTGVETQYF TRBV11-2
CASSENPQGGYGYTF TRBV2
CASGLRSGKNNEQFF TRBV5-8
CASSPDRGGRNTEAFF TRBV7-9
CASSPGDTLYNSPLHF TRBV4-1
CASSEAGGYGYTF TRBV6-1
CASTWRNEQFF TRBV5-6
CASAYSRVSYEQYF TRBV2
CASTWFRAGDDYGYTF TRBV10-2
CASSPNGTSGPPSYNEQFF TRBV21-1
CASSFSYLEQFF TRBV12-3/TRBV12-4
CASSSRETQGLDEQYF TRBV4-1
CASSLAGQGYEQYF TRBV7-2
CASSLDTGTGNTIYF TRBV5-1
CSVELQEISRYGYTF TRBV29-1
CATSVQTGGLNTEAFF TRBV24-1
CASSILGSSGANVLTF TRBV19
CASSESRLTMDTQYF TRBV10-1
CASSPGEFGYTF TRBV5-4
CAWSPTVNTEAFF TRBV30
CAWTGTGVYEQYF TRBV30
CASSESTGTYEQFF TRBV10-1
CASSLKGGESGYTF TRBV27
CASSVNRGQGANVLTF TRBV19
CASSDARWNTEAFF TRBV2